Following are 28 T cell receptor beta chains from one sample sequenced in a study of blood T cell repertoires in COVID-19. Sequenced by immunoSEQ multiplex PCR; TCRdb stores in-frame clones only, minus some. The sample lists 330,000 or so clones, under 95% occurring once. Sequenced sample: PBMCs or T cells enriched from blood (not recorded which). These receptors were obtained from a woman aged 25 to 39 who had recovered from COVID-19.

This chain joins TRBV5-1 and TRBJ2-7; 8 nucleotides match TRBD1. The CDR3 contains 14 residues. Germline CDR1 and CDR2: SGHRS and YFSETQ. Unmatched junction bases numbered 5, after V lost 4 bases and J lost 2 bases. The CDR3 DNA follows: TGCGCCAGCAGCCTGGCACAGGGGGCCTACGAGCAGTACTTC. It yields the protein CASSLAQGAYEQYF.

The rearrangement links TRBV7-9 to TRBJ1-1; 7 bases fit TRBD1. Germline V lookup: CDR1 SEHNR, CDR2 FQNEAQ (reference sequence). With V trimmed by 5 bases and J by 2 bases, 2 bases remained unmatched. There are 13 residues in the CDR3. The CDR3 spells CASSGQANTEAFF. The DNA of the CDR3 is TGTGCCAGCAGCGGACAGGCAAACACTGAAGCTTTCTTT.

This sequence joins TRBV7-9 and TRBJ2-1, with 11 bases that match TRBD2. Germline V gene data show CDR1 as SEHNR and CDR2 as FQNEAQ (reference sequence). The CDR3 is made up of 14 amino acids. The trim removed 7 bases at V and 8 bases at J, leaving 7 bases unmatched. CDR3 loop: CASKLAGAGDEQFF. CDR3 DNA sequence: TGTGCCAGCAAACTAGCGGGAGCGGGAGATGAGCAGTTCTTC. The whole variable domain, remainder taken from reference TRBV7-9 and TRBJ2-1, is DTGVSQNPRHKITKRGQNVTFRCDPISEHNRLYWYRQTLGQGPEFLTYFQNEAQLEKSRLLSDRFSAERPKGSFSTLEIQRTEQGDSAMYLCASKLAGAGDEQFFGPGTRLTVL.

CDR3 nucleotides: TGTGCCAGCAGCGTAGGAATAGCGGGGGGCACAAACACCGGGGAGCTGTTTTTT. Protein sequence: CASSVGIAGGTNTGELFF. The chain employs TRBV9 and TRBJ2-2, with 10 bases lining up with TRBD2. The CDR3 spans 18 residues. Germline-derived CDR1 and CDR2 are SGDLS and YYNGEE. The junction had 7 bases not matched to a gene; V was cut back by 0 bases and J by 2 bases.

This clone has only one observation. The CDR3 protein is CASSLDRAGANVLTF. The DNA of the CDR3 is TGTGCCAGCAGTTTGGACAGGGCTGGGGCCAACGTCCTGACTTTC. The chain uses TRBV6-2 or TRBV6-3 and TRBJ2-6; 8 nucleotides line up with TRBD1. The CDR3 length is 15 residues. V trimming: 4 bases; J trimming: 2 bases; junction bases outside the gene matches: 1. Germline loops: CDR1 MNHEY, CDR2 SVGEGT.

The gene calls are TRBV29-1 and TRBJ1-1; the D is unclear. The V gene's germline CDR1 is SQVTM and CDR2 ANQGSEA. The CDR3 has 13 residues. Trimming stripped 3 bases from V and 0 bases from J, with 8 bases between. CDR3 protein: CSVDSGMNTEAFF. As DNA, the CDR3 is TGCAGCGTTGACTCGGGAATGAACACTGAAGCTTTCTTT.

The chain combines TRBV7-2 with TRBJ2-2, with TRBD2 matching 9 bases. This CDR3 is 15 amino acids long. With V trimmed by 5 bases and J by 6 bases, 7 bases remained unmatched. Germline lookup yields CDR1 SGHTA and CDR2 FQGNSA. The CDR3 reads CASSPPGLAAGELFF. CDR3 DNA sequence: TGTGCCAGCAGCCCCCCGGGACTAGCTGCCGGGGAGCTGTTTTTT.

The chain is built from TRBV28 and TRBJ2-5, with 10 bases lining up with TRBD2. The V gene end was trimmed by 2 bases and the J gene end by 2 bases; junction bases not matched to a gene: 11. CDR3 length equals 18 residues. Germline-derived CDR1 and CDR2 are MDHEN and SYDVKM. CDR3 sequence reads: CASSLSLLAGQQQETQYF. Here the CDR3 DNA reads TGTGCCAGCAGTTTAAGTTTACTAGCGGGACAGCAGCAAGAGACCCAGTACTTC.

To note about this clone: The same CDR3 also results from other DNA sequences found in this sample. The genes are TRBV7-9 and TRBJ2-7; TRBD1 agrees at 8 bases. Per germline, CDR1 SEHNR and CDR2 FQNEAQ (reference sequence). This CDR3 contains 14 residues. V dropped 1 base and J dropped 5; count of bases not matched to a gene: 4. DNA for the CDR3: TGTGCCAGCAGCTTAGGACAGGGGTTCAACGAGCAGTACTTC. Amino acids: CASSLGQGFNEQYF.

The V gene is TRBV19, the J gene TRBJ1-2; 10 positions match TRBD1. Losses at the gene ends were 5 bases for V and 0 bases for J; bases not matched to a gene: 12. This CDR3 spans 18 amino acids. Looked up from germline, CDR1 is LNHDA and CDR2 is SQIVND (reference sequence). The CDR3 protein is CASSRPGTGDISNYGYTF. The CDR3 DNA sequence: TGTGCCAGTAGTCGCCCGGGGACAGGGGATATATCTAACTATGGCTACACCTTC.

V and J are TRBV2 and TRBJ2-3; 10 bases are a match to TRBD2. The CDR3 covers 14 residues. CDR1 is SNHLY and CDR2 is FYNNEI in the germline V gene. V dropped 8 bases and J dropped 5; count of bases not matched to a gene: 7. The CDR3 sequence is CASGTSETKDTQYF. In DNA form, the CDR3 reads TGTGCCAGCGGGACTAGCGAAACGAAAGATACGCAGTATTTT. Supplemented by reference TRBV2 and TRBJ2-3, the full variable domain reads EPEVTQTPSHQVTQMGQEVILRCVPISNHLYFYWYRQILGQKVEFLVSFYNNEISEKSEIFDDQFSVERPDGSNFTLKIRSTKLEDSAMYFCASGTSETKDTQYFGPGTRLTVL.

This clone was seen just once. The V gene is TRBV28, the J gene TRBJ1-6, with D maybe TRBD1 (6 bases). CDR1 MDHEN and CDR2 SYDVKM come from the germline V gene. The CDR3 has 15 amino acids. V dropped 4 bases and J dropped 11 bases, with 18 bases sitting between them. CDR3 loop: CASSSGVAGVTPLHF. CDR3 DNA: TGTGCCAGCAGTTCAGGGGTCGCAGGGGTGACACCCCTCCACTTT.

The rearrangement uses TRBV2 and TRBJ2-3, with 7 positions matching TRBD1. This CDR3 region has 14 residues. The germline CDR1 and CDR2 sequences are SNHLY and FYNNEI. The V gene end was trimmed by 4 bases and the J gene end by 1 base; junction bases not matched to a gene: 2. CDR3 nucleotide sequence: TGTGCCAGCAGTGGACAGGGAGGCACAGATACGCAGTATTTT. Translated: CASSGQGGTDTQYF.

A few counts support this clone. The V and J genes are TRBV5-4 and TRBJ2-2; 9 nucleotides match TRBD1. The CDR3 length is 13 residues. CDR1 and CDR2 (germline): SGHNT, YYREEE (reference sequence). V lost 8 bases to trimming and J lost 6 bases; unmatched junction nucleotides: 5. For the CDR3, the DNA is TGTGCCAGTCGACAGGGGGGCGCCGGGGAGCTGTTTTTT. Protein product: CASRQGGAGELFF.

V is TRBV11-2 and J is TRBJ2-7; D remains ambiguous. CDR1 is SGHAT, CDR2 FQNNGV, per germline. The ends were cut back, 4 bases at V and 2 bases at J, with 6 bases in the middle. The CDR3 loop spans 12 amino acids. The CDR3 spells CASSSPAYEQYF. CDR3 in DNA: TGTGCCAGCAGCTCCCCCGCCTACGAGCAGTACTTC.

J is TRBJ2-5 and V is TRBV28, with D hard to call. The V and J ends lost 3 bases and 0 bases respectively, with 5 bases between them. Germline loops: CDR1 MDHEN, CDR2 SYDVKM. The CDR3 consists of 13 residues. The CDR3 DNA is TGTGCCAGCAGTTTTTCGTACCAAGAGACCCAGTACTTC. Translation: CASSFSYQETQYF.

V usage is TRBV27 and J usage is TRBJ1-2; D perhaps matches TRBD1 (6 bases). The CDR3 totals 15 residues. The V end was cut by 5 bases, the J end by 4 bases, with 17 bases between. Germline-derived CDR1 and CDR2 are MNHEY and SMNVEV (reference sequence). The CDR3 nucleotides read TGTGCCAGCAGTCTGACAGGTCAGATCGGCTATGGCTACACCTTC. It encodes CASSLTGQIGYGYTF.

The rearrangement uses TRBV23-1 and TRBJ2-1; 7 nucleotides align to TRBD1. TRBV23-1 carries the ORF label, with uncertain function. V trimming: 0 bases; J trimming: 4 bases; junction bases outside the gene matches: 6. The CDR3 length is 16 residues. CDR3 sequence (DNA): TGCGCCAGCAGTCAATCGGGACAGATGTTTTACAATGAGCAGTTCTTC. Protein product: CASSQSGQMFYNEQFF.

The V call is TRBV7-2, the J call TRBJ2-7; TRBD2 aligns across 8 bases. The CDR3 loop spans 17 amino acids. V dropped 4 bases and J dropped 2; count of bases not matched to a gene: 13. Per the germline V gene, CDR1 is SGHTA and CDR2 is FQGNSA. CDR3 loop: CASSYRSAGLGAYEQYF. The CDR3, as DNA: TGTGCCAGCAGCTACAGGTCCGCGGGACTAGGAGCCTACGAGCAGTACTTC.

The genes are TRBV2 and TRBJ2-2; TRBD2 matches 12 bases. V was clipped by 6 bases and J by 6 bases; unmatched bases: 5. Germline-derived CDR1 and CDR2 are SNHLY and FYNNEI. The CDR3 consists of 15 residues. The CDR3: CASSETSGRSGELFF. The CDR3 region has the DNA TGTGCCAGCAGCGAGACTAGCGGGAGATCCGGGGAGCTGTTTTTT.

This clone was seen a handful of times. V gene TRBV5-1 combines with J gene TRBJ1-1, with D maybe TRBD1 (5 bases). CDR3 length: 15 residues. Looked up from germline, CDR1 is SGHRS and CDR2 is YFSETQ. Trimming took off 4 bases at V and 1 base at J, with 14 bases between the two ends. The CDR3 region has the DNA TGCGCCAGCAGCCTTAGTACAGGACCGAACACTGAAGCTTTCTTT. Translation: CASSLSTGPNTEAFF.

The genes are TRBV7-3 and TRBJ1-2; no reliable D call. The CDR3 covers 15 residues. Germline-derived CDR1 and CDR2 are SGHTA and FQGTGA. V was pared by 2 bases and J by 0 bases, with 10 bases between. CDR3 sequence: CASSLGRITNYGYTF. The DNA for the CDR3 is TGTGCCAGCAGCTTAGGGCGAATAACTAACTATGGCTACACCTTC.

The rearrangement joins TRBV2 to TRBJ1-5, with no clear D. Germline loops: CDR1 SNHLY, CDR2 FYNNEI. This CDR3 contains 13 residues. V lost 0 bases and J 7 bases, leaving 7 bases between the germline ends. CDR3 bases: TGTGCCAGCAGTGAAGCGCGGTCGCAGCCCCAGCATTTT. Translating it yields CASSEARSQPQHF.

The J gene is TRBJ2-7, the V gene TRBV6-5; D is ambiguous. The germline V gene has CDR1 MNHEY and CDR2 SVGAGI. This CDR3 contains 12 residues. V lost 7 bases to trimming and J lost 6 bases, with 13 bases between them. In DNA, the CDR3 is TGTGCCAGCACCTTCCAAGGCGGCGAGCAGTACTTC. Its protein is CASTFQGGEQYF.

This rearrangement joins TRBV6-2 or TRBV6-3 to TRBJ2-5, with 9 bases matching TRBD1. Germline CDR1 reads MNHEY; CDR2 reads SVGEGT. V shed 0 bases, J shed 1 base, and the junction held 9 bases outside the gene matches. This CDR3 has 18 amino acids. CDR3 in DNA: TGTGCCAGCAGTTACTCAACAGGGGGCAAAGAGTTCCAAGAGACCCAGTACTTC. It codes for CASSYSTGGKEFQETQYF.

The chain joins TRBV5-1 to TRBJ2-7; 7 nucleotides line up with TRBD1. Germline CDR1 SGHRS, CDR2 YFSETQ. V gave up 0 bases and J gave up 3 bases; unmatched junction bases: 3. The CDR3 has 14 amino acids. The CDR3 DNA sequence: TGCGCCAGCAGCTTGGGACAGGGCCTCTACGAGCAGTACTTC. Translation: CASSLGQGLYEQYF.

The CDR3 reads CASIRGTGYQETQYF. The CDR3 DNA reads TGTGCCAGCATCCGAGGGACTGGGTACCAAGAGACCCAGTACTTC. V usage is TRBV7-6 and J usage is TRBJ2-5; D perhaps matches TRBD2 (6 bases). From germline, CDR1 is SGHVS and CDR2 FNYEAQ. V was pared by 7 bases and J by 0 bases, with 15 bases between. The CDR3 is made up of 15 amino acids.

This sequence joins TRBV19 and TRBJ1-2, with 7 bases fitting TRBD1. Germline V gene sequence: CDR1 LNHDA, CDR2 SQIVND (reference sequence). The CDR3 extends over 13 amino acids. Losses at the gene ends were 7 bases for V and 8 bases for J; bases not matched to a gene: 10. In DNA, the CDR3 is TGTGCCAGTATGGTCCGGGACAGCCTGGGCTACACCTTC. This sequence encodes CASMVRDSLGYTF.